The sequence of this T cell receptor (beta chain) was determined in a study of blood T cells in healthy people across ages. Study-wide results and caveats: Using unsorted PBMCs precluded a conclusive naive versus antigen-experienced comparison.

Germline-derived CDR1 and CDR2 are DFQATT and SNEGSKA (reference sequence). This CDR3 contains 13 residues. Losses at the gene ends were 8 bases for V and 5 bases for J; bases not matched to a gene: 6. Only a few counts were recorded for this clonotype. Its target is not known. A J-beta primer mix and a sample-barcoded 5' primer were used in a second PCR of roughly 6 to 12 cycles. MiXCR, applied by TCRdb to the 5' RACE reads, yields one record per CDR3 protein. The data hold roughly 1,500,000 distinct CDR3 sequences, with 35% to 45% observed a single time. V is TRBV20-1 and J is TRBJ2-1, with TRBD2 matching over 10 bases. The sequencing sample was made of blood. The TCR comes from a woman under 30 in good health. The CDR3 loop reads CSTAGGGHNEQFF. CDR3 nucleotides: TGCAGTACAGCGGGAGGGGGGCACAATGAGCAGTTCTTC.